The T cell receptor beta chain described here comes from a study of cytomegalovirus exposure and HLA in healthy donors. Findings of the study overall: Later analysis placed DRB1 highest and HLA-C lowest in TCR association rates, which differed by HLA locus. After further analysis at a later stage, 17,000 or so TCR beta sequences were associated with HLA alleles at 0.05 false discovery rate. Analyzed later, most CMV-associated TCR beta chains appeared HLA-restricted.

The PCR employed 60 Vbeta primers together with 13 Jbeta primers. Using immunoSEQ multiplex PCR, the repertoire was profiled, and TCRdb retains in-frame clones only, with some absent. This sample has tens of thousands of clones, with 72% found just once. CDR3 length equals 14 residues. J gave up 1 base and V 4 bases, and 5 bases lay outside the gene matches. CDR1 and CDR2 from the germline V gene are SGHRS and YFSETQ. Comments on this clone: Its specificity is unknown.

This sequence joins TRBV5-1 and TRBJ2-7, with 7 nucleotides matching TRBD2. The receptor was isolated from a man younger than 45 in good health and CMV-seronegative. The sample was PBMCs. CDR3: CASSRSSGSYEQYF. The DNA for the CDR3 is TGCGCCAGCAGCAGATCTAGCGGTTCCTACGAGCAGTACTTC.